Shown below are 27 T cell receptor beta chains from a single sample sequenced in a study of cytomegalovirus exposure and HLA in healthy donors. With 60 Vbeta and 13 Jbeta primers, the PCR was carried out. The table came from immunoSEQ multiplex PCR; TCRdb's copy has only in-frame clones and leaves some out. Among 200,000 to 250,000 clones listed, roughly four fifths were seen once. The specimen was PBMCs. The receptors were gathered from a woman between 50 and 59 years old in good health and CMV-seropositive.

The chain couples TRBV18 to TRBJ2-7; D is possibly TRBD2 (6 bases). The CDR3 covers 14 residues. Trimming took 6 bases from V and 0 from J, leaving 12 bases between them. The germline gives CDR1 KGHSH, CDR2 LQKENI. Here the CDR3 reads CASSPGRFSYEQYF. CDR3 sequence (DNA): TGTGCCAGCTCTCCAGGGAGGTTCTCCTACGAGCAGTACTTC. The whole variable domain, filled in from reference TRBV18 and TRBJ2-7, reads NAGVMQNPRHLVRRRGQEARLRCSPMKGHSHVYWYRQLPEEGLKFMVYLQKENIIDESGMPKERFSAEFPKEGPSILRIQQVVRGDSAAYFCASSPGRFSYEQYFGPGTRLTVT.

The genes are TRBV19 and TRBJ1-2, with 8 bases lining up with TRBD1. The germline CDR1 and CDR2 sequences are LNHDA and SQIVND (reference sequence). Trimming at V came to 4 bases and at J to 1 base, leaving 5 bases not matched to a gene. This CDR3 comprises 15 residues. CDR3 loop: CASSTAGTGNYGYTF. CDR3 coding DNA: TGTGCCAGTAGTACCGCCGGGACAGGTAACTATGGCTACACCTTC.

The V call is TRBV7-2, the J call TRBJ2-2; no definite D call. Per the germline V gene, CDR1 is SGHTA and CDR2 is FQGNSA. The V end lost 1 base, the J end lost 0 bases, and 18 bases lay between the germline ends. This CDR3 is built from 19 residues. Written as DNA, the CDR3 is TGTGCCAGCAGCTTAGATCCGTATCCTACTACCTCGAACACCGGGGAGCTGTTTTTT. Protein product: CASSLDPYPTTSNTGELFF.

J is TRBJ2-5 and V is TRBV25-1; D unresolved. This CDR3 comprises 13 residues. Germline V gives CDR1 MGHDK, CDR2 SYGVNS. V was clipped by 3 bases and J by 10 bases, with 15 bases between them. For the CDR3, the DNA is TGTGCCAGCAGTGATCCTGCTCGGGTGAACCAGTACTTC. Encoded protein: CASSDPARVNQYF.

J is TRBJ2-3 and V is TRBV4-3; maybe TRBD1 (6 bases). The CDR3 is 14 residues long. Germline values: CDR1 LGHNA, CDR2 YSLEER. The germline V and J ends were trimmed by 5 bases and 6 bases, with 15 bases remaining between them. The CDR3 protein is CASSYDQRGDTQYF. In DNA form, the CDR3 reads TGCGCCAGCAGCTATGACCAAAGGGGGGATACGCAGTATTTT.

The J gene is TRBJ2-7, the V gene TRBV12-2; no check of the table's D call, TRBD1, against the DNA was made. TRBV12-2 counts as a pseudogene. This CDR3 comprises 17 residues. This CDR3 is CASRLKEPDNSSYEQYF. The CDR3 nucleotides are TGTGCAAGTCGCTTAAAGGAGCCGGACAATTCTTCCTACGAGCAGTACTTC.

CDR3 sequence reads: CASSQPPVAVAVGEQFF. The DNA for the CDR3 is TGCGCCAGCAGCCAACCTCCCGTAGCGGTGGCGGTGGGTGAGCAGTTCTTC. The J gene is TRBJ2-1, the V gene TRBV4-1; a possible D gene is TRBD2 (6 bases). CDR1 MGHRA and CDR2 YSYEKL come from the germline V gene. V was pared by 2 bases and J by 9 bases, with 23 bases between. The CDR3 contains 17 residues.

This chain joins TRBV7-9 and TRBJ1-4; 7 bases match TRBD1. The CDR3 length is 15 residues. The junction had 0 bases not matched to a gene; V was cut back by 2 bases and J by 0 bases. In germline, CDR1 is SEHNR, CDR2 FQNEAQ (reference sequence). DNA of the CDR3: TGTGCCAGCAGCTTAAGGGGGCCAACTAATGAAAAACTGTTTTTT. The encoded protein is CASSLRGPTNEKLFF.

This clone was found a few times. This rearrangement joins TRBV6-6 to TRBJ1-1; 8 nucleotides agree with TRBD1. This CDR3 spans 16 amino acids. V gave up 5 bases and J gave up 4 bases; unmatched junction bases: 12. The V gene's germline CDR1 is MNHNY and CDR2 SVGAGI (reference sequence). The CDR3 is CASSPPPWDRLTEAFF. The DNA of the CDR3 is TGTGCCAGCAGTCCTCCGCCCTGGGACAGGCTCACTGAAGCTTTCTTT.

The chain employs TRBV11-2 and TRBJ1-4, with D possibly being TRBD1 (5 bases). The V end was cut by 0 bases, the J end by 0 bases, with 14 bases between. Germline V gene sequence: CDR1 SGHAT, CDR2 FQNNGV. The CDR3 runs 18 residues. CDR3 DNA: TGTGCCAGCAGCTTAGATCTAAGCGGGGCAGCAACTAATGAAAAACTGTTTTTT. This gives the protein CASSLDLSGAATNEKLFF.

CDR3 DNA: TGTGCCAGCAGCTTAGGCGACTTGCCCATTCAGTACTTC. Its translation: CASSLGDLPIQYF. The chain couples TRBV7-2 to TRBJ2-4; unclear D gene. CDR1 and CDR2 (germline): SGHTA, FQGNSA. The CDR3 is made up of 13 amino acids. Trimming took 1 base from V and 9 from J, leaving 10 bases between them.

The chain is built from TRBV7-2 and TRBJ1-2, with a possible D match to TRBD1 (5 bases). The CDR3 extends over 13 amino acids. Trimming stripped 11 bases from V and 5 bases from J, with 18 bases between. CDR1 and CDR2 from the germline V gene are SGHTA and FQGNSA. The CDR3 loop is CAVVQDTMYGYTF. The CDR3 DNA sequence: TGTGCCGTGGTACAGGACACTATGTATGGCTACACCTTC.

The CDR3 region is CASGRTVTGELFF. The CDR3 region has the DNA TGTGCCAGCGGACGGACAGTGACCGGGGAGCTGTTTTTT. This sequence joins TRBV2 and TRBJ2-2, with D possibly TRBD1 on 6 matching bases. CDR1 is SNHLY and CDR2 is FYNNEI in the germline V gene. V gave up 8 bases and J gave up 5 bases, with 12 bases separating them. This CDR3 spans 13 amino acids. Full variable domain (rest looked up from reference TRBV2 and TRBJ2-2): EPEVTQTPSHQVTQMGQEVILRCVPISNHLYFYWYRQILGQKVEFLVSFYNNEISEKSEIFDDQFSVERPDGSNFTLKIRSTKLEDSAMYFCASGRTVTGELFFGEGSRLTVL.

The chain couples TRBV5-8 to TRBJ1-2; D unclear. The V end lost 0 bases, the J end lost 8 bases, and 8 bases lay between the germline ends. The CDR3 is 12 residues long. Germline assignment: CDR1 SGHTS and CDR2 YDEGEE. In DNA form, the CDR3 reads TGTGCCAGCAGCTTGGACAGTCTAGGCTACACCTTC. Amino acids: CASSLDSLGYTF. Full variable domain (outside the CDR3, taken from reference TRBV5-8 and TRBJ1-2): EAGVTQSPTHLIKTRGQQATLRCSPISGHTSVYWYQQALGLGLQFLLWYDEGEERNRGNFPPRFSGRQFPNYSSELNVNALELEDSALYLCASSLDSLGYTFGSGTRLTVV.

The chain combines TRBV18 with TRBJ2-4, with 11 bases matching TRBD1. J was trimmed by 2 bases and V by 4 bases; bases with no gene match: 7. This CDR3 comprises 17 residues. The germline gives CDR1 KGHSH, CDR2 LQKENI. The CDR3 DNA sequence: TGTGCCAGCTCACTCACCGGGACAGGGGGAACCAAAAACATTCAGTACTTC. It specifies CASSLTGTGGTKNIQYF.

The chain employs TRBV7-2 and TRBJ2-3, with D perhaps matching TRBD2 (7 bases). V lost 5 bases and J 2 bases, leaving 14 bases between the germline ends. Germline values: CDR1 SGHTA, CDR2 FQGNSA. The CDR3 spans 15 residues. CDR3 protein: CASSRGGGDTDTQYF. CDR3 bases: TGTGCCAGCAGCCGTGGAGGGGGGGACACAGATACGCAGTATTTT.

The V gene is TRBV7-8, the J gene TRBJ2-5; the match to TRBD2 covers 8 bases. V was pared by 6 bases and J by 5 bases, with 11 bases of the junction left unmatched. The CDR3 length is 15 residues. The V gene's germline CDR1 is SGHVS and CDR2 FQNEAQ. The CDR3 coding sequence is TGTGCCAGCAGTGGGATGTTGGGGACTAGGGAGACCCAGTACTTC. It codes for CASSGMLGTRETQYF.

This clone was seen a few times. The CDR3 sequence is CASSRQETDTQYF. CDR3 in DNA: TGTGCCAGCAGTCGACAGGAGACAGATACGCAGTATTTT. The chain combines TRBV6-4 with TRBJ2-3; D perhaps matches TRBD1 (6 bases). Trimming left V 5 bases short and J 3 bases short, with 9 bases between. The CDR3 contains 13 residues. Germline lookup yields CDR1 MRHNA and CDR2 SNTAGT.

The CDR3 DNA follows: TGCGCCAGCAGCTCAACATCCAGTTCCTATAATTCACCCCTCCACTTT. The encoded protein is CASSSTSSSYNSPLHF. The rearrangement uses TRBV5-1 and TRBJ1-6; unclear D gene. The CDR3 is made up of 16 amino acids. CDR1 and CDR2 (germline): SGHRS, YFSETQ. The germline V and J ends were trimmed by 3 bases and 1 base, with 11 bases remaining between them.

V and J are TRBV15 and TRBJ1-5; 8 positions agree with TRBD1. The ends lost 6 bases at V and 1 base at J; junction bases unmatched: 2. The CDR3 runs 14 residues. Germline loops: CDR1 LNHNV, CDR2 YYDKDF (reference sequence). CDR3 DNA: TGTGCCACCAGGGGACAGGCCAGCAATCAGCCCCAGCATTTT. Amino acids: CATRGQASNQPQHF.

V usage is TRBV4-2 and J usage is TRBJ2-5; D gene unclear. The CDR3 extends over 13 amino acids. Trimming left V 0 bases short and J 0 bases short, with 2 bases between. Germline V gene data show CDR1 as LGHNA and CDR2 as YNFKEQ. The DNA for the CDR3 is TGTGCCAGCAGCCAAGACTACCAAGAGACCCAGTACTTC. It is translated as CASSQDYQETQYF.

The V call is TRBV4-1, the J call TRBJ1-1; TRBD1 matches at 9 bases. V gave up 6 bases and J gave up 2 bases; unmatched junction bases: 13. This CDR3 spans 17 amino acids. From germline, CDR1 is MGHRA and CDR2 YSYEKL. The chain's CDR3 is CASSRIQGAELNTEAFF. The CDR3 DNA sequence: TGCGCCAGCAGTAGGATACAGGGGGCGGAATTAAACACTGAAGCTTTCTTT.

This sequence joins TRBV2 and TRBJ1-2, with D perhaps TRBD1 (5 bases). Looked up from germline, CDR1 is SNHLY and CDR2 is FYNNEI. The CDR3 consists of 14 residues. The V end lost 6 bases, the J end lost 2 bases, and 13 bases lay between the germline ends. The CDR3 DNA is TGTGCCAGCAGGACCGACAGCCCCAACTATGGCTACACCTTC. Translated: CASRTDSPNYGYTF.

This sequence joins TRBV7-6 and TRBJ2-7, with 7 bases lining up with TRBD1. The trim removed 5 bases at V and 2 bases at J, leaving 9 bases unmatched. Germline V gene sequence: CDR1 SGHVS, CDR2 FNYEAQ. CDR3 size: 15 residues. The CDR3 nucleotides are TGTGCCAGCAGCGCCCAGACAGGGCCCCCCTACGAGCAGTACTTC. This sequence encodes CASSAQTGPPYEQYF.

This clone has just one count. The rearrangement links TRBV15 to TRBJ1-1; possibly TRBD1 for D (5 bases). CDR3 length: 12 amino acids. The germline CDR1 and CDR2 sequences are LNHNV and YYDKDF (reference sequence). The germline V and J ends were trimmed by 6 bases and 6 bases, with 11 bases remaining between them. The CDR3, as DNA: TGTGCCACCAGAGAGGGACTGGCTGAAGCTTTCTTT. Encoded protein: CATREGLAEAFF.

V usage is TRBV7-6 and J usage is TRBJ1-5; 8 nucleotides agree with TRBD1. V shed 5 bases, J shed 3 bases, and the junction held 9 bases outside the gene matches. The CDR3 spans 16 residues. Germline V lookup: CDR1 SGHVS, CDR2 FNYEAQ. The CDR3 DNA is TGTGCCAGCAGCGAAGGACAGGGAAGACTCAATCAGCCCCAGCATTTT. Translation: CASSEGQGRLNQPQHF.

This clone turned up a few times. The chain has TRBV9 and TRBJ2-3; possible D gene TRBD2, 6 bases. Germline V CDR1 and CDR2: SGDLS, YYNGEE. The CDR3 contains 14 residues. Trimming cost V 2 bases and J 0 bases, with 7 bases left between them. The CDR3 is CASSVGGSTDTQYF. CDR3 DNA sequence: TGTGCCAGCAGCGTGGGGGGTAGCACAGATACGCAGTATTTT.